The T cell receptor (beta chain) under discussion was sequenced for a study of cytomegalovirus exposure and HLA in healthy donors. This clone was recorded a few times. It was healthy bone marrow donors who served as donors. The V end was cut by 0 bases, the J end by 0 bases, with 20 bases between. The CDR3 covers 19 residues. Germline V gene sequence: CDR1 LGHNA, CDR2 YNFKEQ. The PCR employed 60 Vbeta primers together with 13 Jbeta primers. Libraries were prepared by immunoSEQ multiplex PCR; TCRdb keeps only in-frame clonotypes and omits some of them. The top ten clones hold 1.5% of a sample with some 130,000 clones, more than 60% of them seen once.

Sequenced input: PBMCs. The V call is TRBV4-2, the J call TRBJ1-2, with D tentatively TRBD1 (6 bases). The TCR sequence derives from a woman younger than 35 in good health and CMV-seronegative. CDR3 protein: CASSQDMWGGSSTNYGYTF. CDR3 DNA: TGTGCCAGCAGCCAAGATATGTGGGGGGGCTCTTCCACTAACTATGGCTACACCTTC.